Described below is a single T cell receptor beta chain sequence and its context. Trimming removed 2 bases from V and 2 bases from J; junction bases left unmatched: 7. The CDR3 extends over 15 amino acids. Germline V gene data show CDR1 as GTSNPN and CDR2 as SVGIG (reference sequence). This sample is drawn from a study of shared clonotypes between healthy human individuals. Profiling relied on immunoSEQ multiplex PCR, and the TCRdb table lists in-frame clones only, not all of them. Here the sample spans over a million clones, roughly 80% being singletons. The chain recombines TRBV30 with TRBJ2-3, with TRBD2 identical over 7 bases. The sample comprised memory CD4+ T cells sorted from blood. Subset specified: CD45RA-negative fraction. This receptor was identified in a young man in good health. The CDR3 here is CAWSIPSGTTDTQYF. The CDR3 nucleotides are TGTGCCTGGAGTATCCCTAGCGGAACCACAGATACGCAGTATTTT.